The next 30 T cell receptor beta chains were all read from a single sample in a study of CD8 T cells in Susac syndrome. cDNA came from approximately 0.5 to 1 ug RNA primed by random hexamers. TCRdb re-derived calls from the immunoSEQ multiplex PCR reads in MiXCR, one entry per CDR3 protein. Of approximately 150,000 distinct CDR3 sequences listed, approximately 90% were seen once; the top ten hold around 0.079%. The source material was CD4+ T cells from PBMCs. Receptor source: a human donor in good health.

This clonotype was recorded a few times. The chain carries TRBV5-6 and TRBJ2-2; weak D call: TRBD1 (6 bases). CDR3 length equals 13 residues. Germline CDR1 is SGHDT and CDR2 is YYEEEE. V lost 7 bases, J lost 1 base, and 8 bases lay in between. CDR3 sequence (DNA): TGTGCCAGCCTGACAGGGAACACCGGGGAGCTGTTTTTT. This gives the protein CASLTGNTGELFF.

The V call is TRBV5-1, the J call TRBJ2-3, with TRBD2 matching 11 bases. After removal of 5 bases from V and 0 bases from J, the junction contained 5 bases not matched to a gene. Looked up from germline, CDR1 is SGHRS and CDR2 is YFSETQ. The CDR3 spans 16 residues. The CDR3 bases are TGCGCCAGCAGAGGGACTAGCGGATCTAGCACAGATACGCAGTATTTT. Amino acid sequence: CASRGTSGSSTDTQYF.

V usage is TRBV29-1 and J usage is TRBJ2-1, with 9 bases aligning to TRBD2. Germline CDR1 SQVTM, CDR2 ANQGSEA. The junction had 13 bases not matched to a gene; V was cut back by 7 bases and J by 9 bases. The CDR3 contains 14 residues. The CDR3 region is CSGRLAGLQSEQFF. The CDR3 DNA follows: TGCAGCGGGCGGCTAGCGGGATTACAGTCTGAGCAGTTCTTC.

The rearrangement joins TRBV28 to TRBJ2-7; D remains unclear. Trimming stripped 5 bases from V and 5 bases from J, with 10 bases between. Germline CDR1 MDHEN, CDR2 SYDVKM. CDR3 length equals 12 residues. DNA for the CDR3: TGTGCCAGCAGTGGTCTAGGGAACGAGCAGTACTTC. Protein: CASSGLGNEQYF.

The chain links TRBV18 to TRBJ1-6; D may be TRBD1 (5 bases). Germline loops: CDR1 KGHSH, CDR2 LQKENI. This CDR3 spans 13 amino acids. The V and J ends lost 4 bases and 7 bases respectively, with 8 bases between them. This chain's CDR3 is CASSRGTNSPLHF. CDR3 DNA sequence: TGTGCCAGCTCACGCGGGACGAATTCACCCCTCCACTTT.

This rearrangement joins TRBV29-1 to TRBJ2-3; the D is unclear. The CDR3 is made up of 13 amino acids. Germline V gives CDR1 SQVTM, CDR2 ANQGSEA. Trimming removed 0 bases from V and 1 base from J, with 5 bases in between. CDR3 loop: CSVEEWGTDTQYF. In DNA form, the CDR3 reads TGCAGCGTTGAAGAATGGGGCACAGATACGCAGTATTTT.

The V gene is TRBV27, the J gene TRBJ2-3; 7 nucleotides match TRBD1. This CDR3 spans 14 amino acids. J gave up 2 bases and V 6 bases, and 5 bases lay outside the gene matches. Germline CDR1 is MNHEY and CDR2 is SMNVEV (reference sequence). CDR3 loop: CASREGQDTDTQYF. For the CDR3, the DNA is TGTGCCAGCAGGGAAGGACAGGACACAGATACGCAGTATTTT.

This clonotype came up once. The gene calls are TRBV4-3 and TRBJ1-6; 7 nucleotides match TRBD1. CDR1 and CDR2 (germline): LGHNA, YSLEER. The CDR3 extends over 15 amino acids. J was trimmed by 8 bases and V by 3 bases; bases with no gene match: 7. The CDR3 is CASSHGQVLDSPLHF. The CDR3 DNA is TGCGCCAGCAGCCATGGACAGGTCCTAGATTCACCCCTCCACTTT.

The V gene is TRBV28, the J gene TRBJ1-5; D unresolved. Trimming stripped 7 bases from V and 5 bases from J, with 15 bases between. The CDR3 totals 14 residues. Germline-derived CDR1 and CDR2 are MDHEN and SYDVKM. The CDR3 nucleotides are TGTGCCAGCATCTTGGGAGGTTCTTATCAGCCCCAGCATTTT. Encoded protein: CASILGGSYQPQHF.

The V call is TRBV4-1, the J call TRBJ2-7; 8 nucleotides align to TRBD1. Germline V gene data show CDR1 as MGHRA and CDR2 as YSYEKL. The CDR3 is 17 amino acids. Unmatched junction bases numbered 11, after V lost 2 bases and J lost 2 bases. The CDR3 DNA is TGCGCCAGCAGCCAATATTCGGACAGGGCAAGAACCTACGAGCAGTACTTC. Translation gives CASSQYSDRARTYEQYF.

This sequence joins TRBV20-1 and TRBJ1-1; D not certain. Trimming removed 1 base from V and 9 bases from J, with 9 bases in between. There are 11 residues in the CDR3. Per germline, CDR1 DFQATT and CDR2 SNEGSKA (reference sequence). The CDR3, as DNA: TGCAGTGCTAGAGTTAATGGAAAAGCTTTCTTT. Protein sequence: CSARVNGKAFF.

The chain joins TRBV7-9 to TRBJ2-3; a weak D match, TRBD1 (5 bases). Germline V gives CDR1 SEHNR, CDR2 FQNEAQ (reference sequence). The CDR3 spans 17 residues. V was pared by 2 bases and J by 0 bases, with 15 bases between. CDR3 loop: CASSLRKGDSSTDTQYF. The CDR3 DNA follows: TGTGCCAGCAGCTTAAGGAAAGGGGATTCGAGCACAGATACGCAGTATTTT.

The CDR3 sequence: CASSVGYAYEQYF. The CDR3 DNA follows: TGTGCCAGCAGTGTGGGGTACGCCTACGAGCAGTACTTC. The chain links TRBV7-2 to TRBJ2-7; D is ambiguous. Trimming shortened V by 6 bases and J by 2 bases, and 11 bases separated the two germline ends. The CDR3 contains 13 residues. Looked up from germline, CDR1 is SGHTA and CDR2 is FQGNSA.

The chain couples TRBV7-9 to TRBJ1-1; D might be TRBD1 (6 bases). In germline, CDR1 is SEHNR, CDR2 FQNEAQ (reference sequence). The V end was cut by 2 bases, the J end by 7 bases, with 20 bases between. The length of the CDR3 is 16 residues. The CDR3 is CASSLLQGRGLFEAFF. In nucleotides, the CDR3 is TGTGCCAGCAGCTTACTCCAGGGGCGGGGGTTGTTTGAAGCTTTCTTT.

This chain links TRBV9 with TRBJ2-5; 7 positions match TRBD1. The CDR3 consists of 14 residues. Germline loops: CDR1 SGDLS, CDR2 YYNGEE. The V gene end was trimmed by 4 bases and the J gene end by 4 bases; junction bases not matched to a gene: 7. The CDR3 sequence is CASSPGQQRETQYF. In nucleotides, the CDR3 is TGTGCCAGCAGCCCGGGACAGCAGAGAGAGACCCAGTACTTC.

There are a few counts of this clonotype. Its ends do not fully match the called genes, so a read error is possible. The CDR3 coding sequence is TGTGCTAGCAGCTTGGGGACTAGCACAGATACGCAGTATTTT. This sequence encodes CASSLGTSTDTQYF. The chain couples TRBV7-7 to TRBJ2-3, with D perhaps matching TRBD2 (6 bases). CDR1 is SSHAT and CDR2 is FNYEAQ in the germline V gene (reference sequence). The CDR3 spans 14 residues.

The chain recombines TRBV20-1 with TRBJ2-7; TRBD2 is a possible D gene (5 bases). This CDR3 contains 12 residues. V gave up 2 bases and J gave up 5 bases, with 10 bases separating them. Per germline, CDR1 DFQATT and CDR2 SNEGSKA (reference sequence). As DNA, the CDR3 is TGCAGTGCTAGACGGGAAAGGCACGAGCAGTACTTC. This sequence encodes CSARRERHEQYF.

CDR3 amino acids: CASSRHEIQETQYF. The DNA for the CDR3 is TGTGCCAGCAGCCGGCACGAAATCCAAGAGACCCAGTACTTC. V gene TRBV7-8 combines with J gene TRBJ2-5, with D hard to call. This CDR3 has 14 residues. The V and J ends lost 5 bases and 1 base respectively, with 11 bases between them. Germline V gene data show CDR1 as SGHVS and CDR2 as FQNEAQ.

This chain connects TRBV20-1 to TRBJ2-7; D is perhaps TRBD1 (6 bases). Trimming cost V 5 bases and J 6 bases, with 11 bases left between them. Germline CDR1 DFQATT, CDR2 SNEGSKA (reference sequence). CDR3 size: 11 residues. As DNA, the CDR3 is TGCAGTGCTCTCACAGGGTTCGAGCAGTACTTC. Translated: CSALTGFEQYF.

The CDR3 bases are TGTGCCAGCAGCACACGGGGTAGCAATCAGCCCCAGCATTTT. Translated, it gives CASSTRGSNQPQHF. The V call is TRBV7-2, the J call TRBJ1-5, with D unresolved. Germline loops: CDR1 SGHTA, CDR2 FQGNSA. The CDR3 loop spans 14 amino acids. The V end was cut by 5 bases, the J end by 0 bases, with 8 bases between.

The chain employs TRBV20-1 and TRBJ2-7; D may be TRBD1 (7 bases). The CDR3 contains 15 residues. V lost 0 bases and J 3 bases, leaving 15 bases between the germline ends. CDR1 DFQATT and CDR2 SNEGSKA come from the germline V gene (reference sequence). CDR3 nucleotides: TGCAGTGCTAGAGATCAGGGGGGCTTAAACTACGAGCAGTACTTC. It codes for CSARDQGGLNYEQYF.

The chain joins TRBV25-1 to TRBJ2-6; 12 bases are shared with TRBD1. Per germline, CDR1 MGHDK and CDR2 SYGVNS. V lost 2 bases to trimming and J lost 1 base; unmatched junction nucleotides: 6. The CDR3 is 19 amino acids. CDR3 sequence reads: CASSEPPGQGASGANVLTF. CDR3 DNA sequence: TGTGCCAGCAGTGAACCACCGGGACAGGGGGCATCTGGGGCCAACGTCCTGACTTTC.

This sequence joins TRBV29-1 and TRBJ1-1, with TRBD1 matching 9 bases. CDR3 length: 12 amino acids. The ends lost 7 bases at V and 11 bases at J; junction bases unmatched: 11. Per the germline V gene, CDR1 is SQVTM and CDR2 is ANQGSEA. DNA of the CDR3: TGCAGCGAAACCCGGGACAGGGAATGGGCTTTCTTT. Its translation is CSETRDREWAFF.

The CDR3 nucleotides are TGCGCCAGCAGCTACGGGACAGGGCAAGATACGCAGTATTTT. Its translation: CASSYGTGQDTQYF. The rearrangement joins TRBV5-1 to TRBJ2-3; 9 nucleotides line up with TRBD1. Trimming took 3 bases from V and 5 from J; bases not matched to a gene: 4. The CDR3 is 14 residues long. CDR1 and CDR2 (germline): SGHRS, YFSETQ.

The chain joins TRBV7-9 to TRBJ2-7; D unresolved. V was shortened by 2 bases and J by 0 bases, with 11 bases between the two germline ends. The CDR3 is made up of 15 amino acids. CDR1 and CDR2 from the germline V gene are SEHNR and FQNEAQ (reference sequence). DNA for the CDR3: TGTGCCAGCAGCTTAAGTGCACCGAGCTCCTACGAGCAGTACTTC. Translation gives CASSLSAPSSYEQYF.

This clonotype has a single count. The CDR3 region has the DNA TGTGCCAGCAGCGTACGGACAGGTACACAAGAGACCCAGTACTTC. Amino acid sequence: CASSVRTGTQETQYF. The chain carries TRBV9 and TRBJ2-5; TRBD1 agrees at 7 bases. Germline CDR1 and CDR2: SGDLS and YYNGEE. The CDR3 is 15 amino acids. With 1 base clipped from V and 2 bases from J, the junction kept 5 bases outside the gene matches.

This rearrangement joins TRBV5-4 to TRBJ1-4; 8 nucleotides align to TRBD1. Germline-derived CDR1 and CDR2 are SGHNT and YYREEE (reference sequence). J was trimmed by 6 bases and V by 0 bases; bases with no gene match: 4. The length of the CDR3 is 15 residues. The CDR3, as DNA: TGTGCCAGCAGCTTGGGGACAGGGTTCGATGAAAAACTGTTTTTT. Translation: CASSLGTGFDEKLFF.

The chain combines TRBV19 with TRBJ1-2; possible D gene TRBD1, 5 bases. This CDR3 has 13 residues. Deletions cut 3 bases from V and 8 bases from J, with 13 bases between. CDR1 is LNHDA, CDR2 SQIVND, per germline (reference sequence). CDR3 nucleotide sequence: TGTGCCAGTAGTATGAGTACGGGACGGGGCTACACCTTC. Its protein is CASSMSTGRGYTF. The full variable domain, completed using reference TRBV19 and TRBJ1-2, is DGGITQSPKYLFRKEGQNVTLSCEQNLNHDAMYWYRQDPGQGLRLIYYSQIVNDFQKGDIAEGYSVSREKKESFPLTVTSAQKNPTAFYLCASSMSTGRGYTFGSGTRLTVV.

The chain is built from TRBV24-1 and TRBJ2-5; TRBD2 might be the D (6 bases). Germline CDR1 KGHDR, CDR2 SFDVKD. The CDR3 has 17 amino acids. The V end was cut by 3 bases, the J end by 0 bases, with 16 bases between. The chain's CDR3 is CATSDPPRGLYQETQYF. The CDR3 bases are TGTGCCACCAGTGATCCCCCGCGGGGCTTGTACCAAGAGACCCAGTACTTC.

The V and J genes are TRBV6-5 and TRBJ2-5; TRBD1 matches at 9 bases. CDR1 is MNHEY, CDR2 SVGAGI, per germline. The V segment lost 0 bases and the J segment 4 bases; nucleotides outside the gene matches: 9. CDR3 length: 17 amino acids. CDR3: CASSYSDRGSRGETQYF. CDR3 nucleotide sequence: TGTGCCAGCAGTTACTCGGACAGGGGATCGCGAGGAGAGACCCAGTACTTC.